This T cell receptor beta chain appears in the sequencing data of a study of spatial heterogeneity in lung cancer. Overall study context: Available follow-up PBMC samples, collected a median of approximately two years post-resection, were sequenced.

Documented time point: blood at routine non-recurrence follow-up after resection. In each case, whole RNA from tumor, nontumor lung or frozen PBMC was sequenced unsorted. This clonotype was counted between two and nine times. A single record per CDR3 protein comes from TCRdb applying MiXCR to the 5' RACE reads. The profile shows approximately 20,000 distinct CDR3 sequences, 10% of them singletons. The receptor comes from a female donor with early-stage non-small cell lung cancer. The sample consisted of PBMCs, taken at follow-up.

The CDR3 sequence: CASSRQGENSPLHF. CDR3 nucleotide sequence: TGTGCCAGCTCGCGACAGGGTGAGAATTCACCCCTCCACTTT. V gene TRBV18 combines with J gene TRBJ1-6; TRBD1 aligns across 7 bases. Germline V CDR1 and CDR2: KGHSH, LQKENI. This CDR3 region has 14 residues. V shed 6 bases and J 7 bases; nucleotides not matched to a gene: 6.